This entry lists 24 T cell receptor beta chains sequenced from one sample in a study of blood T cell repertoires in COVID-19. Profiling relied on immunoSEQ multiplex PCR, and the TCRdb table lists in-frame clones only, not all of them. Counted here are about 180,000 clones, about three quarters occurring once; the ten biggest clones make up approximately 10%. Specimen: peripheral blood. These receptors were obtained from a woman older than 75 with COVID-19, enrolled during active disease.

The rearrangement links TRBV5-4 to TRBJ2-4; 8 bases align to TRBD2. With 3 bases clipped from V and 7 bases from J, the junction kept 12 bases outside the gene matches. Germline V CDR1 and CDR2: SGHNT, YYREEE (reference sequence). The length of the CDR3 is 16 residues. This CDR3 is CASSSSPGTGGNIQYF. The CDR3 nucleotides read TGTGCCAGCAGCTCGTCCCCCGGGACGGGGGGGAACATTCAGTACTTC.

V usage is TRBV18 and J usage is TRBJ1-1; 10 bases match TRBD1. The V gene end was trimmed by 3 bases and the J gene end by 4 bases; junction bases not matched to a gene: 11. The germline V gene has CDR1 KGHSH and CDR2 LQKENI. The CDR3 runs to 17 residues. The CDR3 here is CASSPRQGAFFGTEAFF. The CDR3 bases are TGTGCCAGCTCACCCAGACAGGGGGCGTTTTTCGGCACTGAAGCTTTCTTT. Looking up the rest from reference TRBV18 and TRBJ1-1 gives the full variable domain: NAGVMQNPRHLVRRRGQEARLRCSPMKGHSHVYWYRQLPEEGLKFMVYLQKENIIDESGMPKERFSAEFPKEGPSILRIQQVVRGDSAAYFCASSPRQGAFFGTEAFFGQGTRLTVV.

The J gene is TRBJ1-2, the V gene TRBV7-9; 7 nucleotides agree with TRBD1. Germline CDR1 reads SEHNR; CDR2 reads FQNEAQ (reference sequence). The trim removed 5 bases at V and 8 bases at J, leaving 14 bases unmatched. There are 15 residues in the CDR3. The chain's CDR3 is CASSTRQGLTVGYTF. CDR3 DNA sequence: TGTGCCAGCAGCACAAGACAGGGACTCACGGTCGGCTACACCTTC. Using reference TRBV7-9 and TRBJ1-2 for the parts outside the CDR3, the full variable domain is DTGVSQNPRHKITKRGQNVTFRCDPISEHNRLYWYRQTLGQGPEFLTYFQNEAQLEKSRLLSDRFSAERPKGSFSTLEIQRTEQGDSAMYLCASSTRQGLTVGYTFGSGTRLTVV.

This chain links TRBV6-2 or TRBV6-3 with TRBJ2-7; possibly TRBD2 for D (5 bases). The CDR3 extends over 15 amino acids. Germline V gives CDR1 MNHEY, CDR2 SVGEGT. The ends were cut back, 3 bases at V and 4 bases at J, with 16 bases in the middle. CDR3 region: CASSYLRGITYEQYF. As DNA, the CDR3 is TGTGCCAGCAGTTATCTCCGGGGTATTACGTACGAGCAGTACTTC.

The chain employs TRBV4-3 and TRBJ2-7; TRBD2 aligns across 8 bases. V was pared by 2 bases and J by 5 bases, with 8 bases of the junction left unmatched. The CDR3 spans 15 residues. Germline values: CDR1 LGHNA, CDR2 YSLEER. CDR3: CASSQTGLGVNEQYF. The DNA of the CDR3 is TGCGCCAGCAGCCAAACGGGACTAGGAGTGAACGAGCAGTACTTC.

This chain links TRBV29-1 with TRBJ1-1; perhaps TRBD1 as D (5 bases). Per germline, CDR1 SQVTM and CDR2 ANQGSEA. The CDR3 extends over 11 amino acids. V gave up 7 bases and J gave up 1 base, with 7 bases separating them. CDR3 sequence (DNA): TGCAGCGGAGGACAGAACACTGAAGCTTTCTTT. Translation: CSGGQNTEAFF.

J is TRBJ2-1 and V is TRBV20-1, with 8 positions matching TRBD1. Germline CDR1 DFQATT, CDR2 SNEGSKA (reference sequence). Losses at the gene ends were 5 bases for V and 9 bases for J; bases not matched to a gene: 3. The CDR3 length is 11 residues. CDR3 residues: CSARTGSEQFF. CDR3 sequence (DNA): TGCAGTGCTCGGACAGGGAGTGAGCAGTTCTTC.

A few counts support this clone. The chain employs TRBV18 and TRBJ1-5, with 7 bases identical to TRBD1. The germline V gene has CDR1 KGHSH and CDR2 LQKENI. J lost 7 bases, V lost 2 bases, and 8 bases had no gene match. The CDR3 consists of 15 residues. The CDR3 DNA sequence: TGTGCCAGCTCACCAAACAGGGGAGCGGAGCAGCCCCAGCATTTT. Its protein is CASSPNRGAEQPQHF.

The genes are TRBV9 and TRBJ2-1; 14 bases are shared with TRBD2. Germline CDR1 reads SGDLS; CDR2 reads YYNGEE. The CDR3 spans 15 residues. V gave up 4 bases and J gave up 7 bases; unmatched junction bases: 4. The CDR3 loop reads CASSPGLAGGNEQFF. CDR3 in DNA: TGTGCCAGCAGCCCCGGACTAGCGGGAGGTAATGAGCAGTTCTTC.

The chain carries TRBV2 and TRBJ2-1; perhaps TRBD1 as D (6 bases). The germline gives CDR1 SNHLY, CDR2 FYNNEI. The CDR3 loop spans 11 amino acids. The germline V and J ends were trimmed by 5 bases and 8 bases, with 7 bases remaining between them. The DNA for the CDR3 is TGTGCCAGCAGTAAGGGGGATGAGCAGTTCTTC. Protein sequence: CASSKGDEQFF.

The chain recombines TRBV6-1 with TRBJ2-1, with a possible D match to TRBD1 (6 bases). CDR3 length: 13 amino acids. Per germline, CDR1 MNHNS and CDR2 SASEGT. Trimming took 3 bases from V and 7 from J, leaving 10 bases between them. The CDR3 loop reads CASSDRGQNEQFF. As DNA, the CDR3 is TGTGCCAGCAGTGACAGGGGTCAGAATGAGCAGTTCTTC.

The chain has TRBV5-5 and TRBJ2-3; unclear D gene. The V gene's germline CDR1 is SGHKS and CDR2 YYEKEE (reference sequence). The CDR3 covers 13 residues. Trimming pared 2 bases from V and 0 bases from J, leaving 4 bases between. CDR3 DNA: TGTGCCAGCAGCTTAGCCAGCACAGATACGCAGTATTTT. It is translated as CASSLASTDTQYF.

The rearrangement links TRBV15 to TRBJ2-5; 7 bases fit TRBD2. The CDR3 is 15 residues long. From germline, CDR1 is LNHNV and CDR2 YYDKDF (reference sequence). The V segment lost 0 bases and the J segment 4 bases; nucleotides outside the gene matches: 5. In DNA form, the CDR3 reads TGTGCCACCAGCAGAGAACGCGGGAGTGGAGAGACCCAGTACTTC. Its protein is CATSRERGSGETQYF.

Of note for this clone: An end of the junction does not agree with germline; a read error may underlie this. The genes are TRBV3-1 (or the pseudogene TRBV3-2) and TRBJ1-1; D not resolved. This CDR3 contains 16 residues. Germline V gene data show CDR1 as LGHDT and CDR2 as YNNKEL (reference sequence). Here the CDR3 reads CASSQDGFPLKTEAFF. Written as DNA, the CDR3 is TGTGCCAGCAGCCAAGACGGTTTCCCCTTGAAGACTGAAGCTTTCTTT.

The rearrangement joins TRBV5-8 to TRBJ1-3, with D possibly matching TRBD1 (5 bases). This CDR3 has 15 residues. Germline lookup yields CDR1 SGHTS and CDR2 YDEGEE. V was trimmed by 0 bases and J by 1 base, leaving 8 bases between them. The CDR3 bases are TGTGCCAGCAGCTTGGGGGGACTATCTGGAAACACCATATATTTT. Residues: CASSLGGLSGNTIYF.

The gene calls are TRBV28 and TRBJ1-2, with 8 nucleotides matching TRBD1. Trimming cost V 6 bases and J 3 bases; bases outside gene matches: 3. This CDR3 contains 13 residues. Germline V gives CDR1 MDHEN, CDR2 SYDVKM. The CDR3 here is CASRQGQDYGYTF. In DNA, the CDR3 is TGTGCCAGCAGGCAGGGACAGGACTATGGCTACACCTTC.

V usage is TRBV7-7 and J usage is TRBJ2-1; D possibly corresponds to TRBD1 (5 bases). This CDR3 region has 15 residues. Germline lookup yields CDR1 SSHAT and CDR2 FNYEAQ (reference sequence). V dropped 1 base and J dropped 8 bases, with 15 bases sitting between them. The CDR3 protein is CASSLGQGSGDEQFF. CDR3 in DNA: TGTGCCAGCAGCTTAGGGCAGGGTTCTGGCGATGAGCAGTTCTTC.

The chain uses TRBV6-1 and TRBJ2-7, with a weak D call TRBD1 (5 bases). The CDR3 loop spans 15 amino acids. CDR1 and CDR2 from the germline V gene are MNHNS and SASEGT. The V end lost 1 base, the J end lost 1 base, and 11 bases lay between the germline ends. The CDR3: CASSEVQGLSYEQYF. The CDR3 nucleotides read TGTGCCAGCAGTGAAGTTCAGGGTTTATCCTACGAGCAGTACTTC.

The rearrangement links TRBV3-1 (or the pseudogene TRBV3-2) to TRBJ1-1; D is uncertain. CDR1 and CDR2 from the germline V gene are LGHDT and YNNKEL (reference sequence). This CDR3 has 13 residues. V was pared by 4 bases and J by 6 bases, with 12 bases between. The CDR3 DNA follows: TGTGCCAGCAGCCCAATCGTTGACTCTGAAGCTTTCTTT. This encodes CASSPIVDSEAFF.

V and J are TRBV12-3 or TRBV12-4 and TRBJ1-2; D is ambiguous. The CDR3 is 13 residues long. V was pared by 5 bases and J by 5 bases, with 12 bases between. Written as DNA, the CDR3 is TGTGCCAGCAGTCGGACGGGAGGATATGGCTACACCTTC. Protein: CASSRTGGYGYTF.

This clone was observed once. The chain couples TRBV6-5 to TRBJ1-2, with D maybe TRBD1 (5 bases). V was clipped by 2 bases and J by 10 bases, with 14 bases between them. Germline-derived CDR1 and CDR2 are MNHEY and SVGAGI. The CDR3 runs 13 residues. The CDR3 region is CASSYTPRRDYTF. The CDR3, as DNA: TGTGCCAGCAGTTACACCCCCCGCAGGGACTACACCTTC.

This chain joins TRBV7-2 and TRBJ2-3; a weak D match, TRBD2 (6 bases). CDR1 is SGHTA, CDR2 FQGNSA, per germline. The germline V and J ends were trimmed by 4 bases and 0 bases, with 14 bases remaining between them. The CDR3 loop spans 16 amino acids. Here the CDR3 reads CASSSISGYSTDTQYF. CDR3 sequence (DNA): TGTGCCAGCAGCTCCATTAGCGGTTATAGCACAGATACGCAGTATTTT.

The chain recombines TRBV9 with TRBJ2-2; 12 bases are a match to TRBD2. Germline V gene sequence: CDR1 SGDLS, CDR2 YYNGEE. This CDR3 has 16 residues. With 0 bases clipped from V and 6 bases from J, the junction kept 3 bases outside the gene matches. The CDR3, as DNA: TGTGCCAGCAGCGTAGGGAGACTAGCGGGAGCCGGGGAGCTGTTTTTT. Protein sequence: CASSVGRLAGAGELFF.

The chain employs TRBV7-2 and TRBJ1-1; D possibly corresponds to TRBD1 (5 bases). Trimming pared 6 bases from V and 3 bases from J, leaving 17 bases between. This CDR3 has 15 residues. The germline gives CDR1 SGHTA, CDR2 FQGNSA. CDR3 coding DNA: TGTGCCAGCAGTAATTCCAGGGAAAGTGACACTGAAGCTTTCTTT. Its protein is CASSNSRESDTEAFF.